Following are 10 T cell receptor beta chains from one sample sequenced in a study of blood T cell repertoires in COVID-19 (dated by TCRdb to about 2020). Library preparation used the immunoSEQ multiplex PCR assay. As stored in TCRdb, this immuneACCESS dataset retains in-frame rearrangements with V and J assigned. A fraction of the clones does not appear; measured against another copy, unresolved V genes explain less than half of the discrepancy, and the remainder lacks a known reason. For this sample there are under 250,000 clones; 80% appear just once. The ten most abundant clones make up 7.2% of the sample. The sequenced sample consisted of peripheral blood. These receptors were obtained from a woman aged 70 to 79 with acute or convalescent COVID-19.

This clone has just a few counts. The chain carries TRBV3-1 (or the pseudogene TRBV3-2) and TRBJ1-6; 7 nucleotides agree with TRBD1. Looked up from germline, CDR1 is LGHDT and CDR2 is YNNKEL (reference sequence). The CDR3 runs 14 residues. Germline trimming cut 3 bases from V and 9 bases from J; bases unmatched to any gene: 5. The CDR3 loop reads CASSHHRGSSPLHF. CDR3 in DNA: TGTGCCAGCAGCCATCACAGGGGAAGTTCACCCCTCCACTTT.

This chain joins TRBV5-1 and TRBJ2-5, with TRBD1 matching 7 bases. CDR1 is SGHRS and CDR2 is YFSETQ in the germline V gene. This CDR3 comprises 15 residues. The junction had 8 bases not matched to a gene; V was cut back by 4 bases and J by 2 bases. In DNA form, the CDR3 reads TGCGCCAGCAGCCCGGGTGGGACAGAGCAAGAGACCCAGTACTTC. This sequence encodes CASSPGGTEQETQYF.

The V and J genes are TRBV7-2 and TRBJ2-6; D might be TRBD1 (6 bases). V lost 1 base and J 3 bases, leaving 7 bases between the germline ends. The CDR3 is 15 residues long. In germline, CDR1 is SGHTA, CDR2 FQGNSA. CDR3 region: CASSLVRGGANVLTF. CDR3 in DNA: TGTGCCAGCAGCTTAGTCAGGGGTGGGGCCAACGTCCTGACTTTC. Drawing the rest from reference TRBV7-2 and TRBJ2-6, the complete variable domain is GAGVSQSPSNKVTEKGKDVELRCDPISGHTALYWYRQSLGQGLEFLIYFQGNSAPDKSGLPSDRFSAERTGGSVSTLTIQRTQQEDSAVYLCASSLVRGGANVLTFGAGSRLTVL.

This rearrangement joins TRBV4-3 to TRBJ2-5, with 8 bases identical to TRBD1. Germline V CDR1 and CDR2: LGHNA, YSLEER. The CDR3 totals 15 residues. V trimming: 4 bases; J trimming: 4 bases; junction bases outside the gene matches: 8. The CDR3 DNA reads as TGCGCCAGCAGCCCGAGTTTCCAGGGGGCAGAGACCCAGTACTTC. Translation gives CASSPSFQGAETQYF.

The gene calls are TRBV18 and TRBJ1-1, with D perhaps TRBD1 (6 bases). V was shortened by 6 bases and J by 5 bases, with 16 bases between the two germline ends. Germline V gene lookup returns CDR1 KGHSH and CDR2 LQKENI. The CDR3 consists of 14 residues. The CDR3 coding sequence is TGTGCCAGCTCTCCTGGGGGCGCGGAGACTGAAGCTTTCTTT. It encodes CASSPGGAETEAFF.

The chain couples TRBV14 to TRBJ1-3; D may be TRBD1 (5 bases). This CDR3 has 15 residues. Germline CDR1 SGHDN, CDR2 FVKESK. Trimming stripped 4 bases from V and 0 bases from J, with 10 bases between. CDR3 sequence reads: CASSRRAPSGNTIYF. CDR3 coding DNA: TGTGCCAGCAGCCGCAGGGCCCCCTCTGGAAACACCATATATTTT.

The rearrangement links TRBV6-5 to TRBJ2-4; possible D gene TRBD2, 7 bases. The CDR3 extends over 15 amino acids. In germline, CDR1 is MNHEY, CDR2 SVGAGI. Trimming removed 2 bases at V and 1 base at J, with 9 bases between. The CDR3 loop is CASSYGGAAKNIQYF. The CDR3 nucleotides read TGTGCCAGCAGTTACGGGGGGGCGGCCAAAAACATTCAGTACTTC.

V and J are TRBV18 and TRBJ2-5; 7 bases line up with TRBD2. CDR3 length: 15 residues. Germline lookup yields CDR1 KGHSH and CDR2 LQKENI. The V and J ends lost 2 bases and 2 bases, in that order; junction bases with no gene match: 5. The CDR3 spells CASSPMASGQETQYF. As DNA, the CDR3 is TGTGCCAGCTCACCAATGGCTAGCGGACAAGAGACCCAGTACTTC.

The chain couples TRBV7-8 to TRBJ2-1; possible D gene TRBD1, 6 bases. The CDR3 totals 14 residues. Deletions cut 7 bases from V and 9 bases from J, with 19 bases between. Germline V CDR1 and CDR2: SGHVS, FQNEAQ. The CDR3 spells CASKYRDTGGEQFF. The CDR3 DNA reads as TGTGCCAGCAAGTACCGGGACACTGGGGGTGAGCAGTTCTTC.

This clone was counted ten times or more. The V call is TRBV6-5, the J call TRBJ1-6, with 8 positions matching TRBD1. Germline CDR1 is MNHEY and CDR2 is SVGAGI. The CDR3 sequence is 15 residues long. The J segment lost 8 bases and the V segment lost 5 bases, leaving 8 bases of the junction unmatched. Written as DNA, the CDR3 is TGTGCCAGCAGTAACCGACAGGGGCCACATTCACCCCTCCACTTT. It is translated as CASSNRQGPHSPLHF.